One sample yielded the 8 T cell receptor beta chains listed below, sequenced in a study of blood T cell repertoires in COVID-19. Produced via immunoSEQ multiplex PCR; TCRdb's table is partial and in-frame only. The table has hundreds of thousands of clones, 85% to 90% seen once. Input material: peripheral blood. These receptors all stem from a man in his sixties with acute or convalescent COVID-19.

The chain employs TRBV10-3 and TRBJ2-3; possibly TRBD2 for D (7 bases). The CDR3 spans 14 residues. V was shortened by 6 bases and J by 6 bases, with 16 bases between the two germline ends. CDR1 is ENHRY, CDR2 SYGVKD, per germline. CDR3 residues: CAISERGARDTQYF. The DNA for the CDR3 is TGTGCCATCAGCGAACGGGGGGCAAGGGATACGCAGTATTTT.

The chain joins TRBV7-2 to TRBJ1-6, with 9 bases that match TRBD1. CDR1 is SGHTA and CDR2 is FQGNSA in the germline V gene. The CDR3 covers 15 residues. Trimming at V came to 5 bases and at J to 10 bases, leaving 9 bases not matched to a gene. In nucleotides, the CDR3 is TGTGCCAGCAGCCTCCGGGACAGGGTAGGATCACCCCTCCACTTT. Translation gives CASSLRDRVGSPLHF.

The chain employs TRBV2 and TRBJ1-6; maybe TRBD1 (5 bases). The germline V and J ends were trimmed by 7 bases and 7 bases, with 14 bases remaining between them. The CDR3 has 14 amino acids. Germline V gene lookup returns CDR1 SNHLY and CDR2 FYNNEI. CDR3 loop: CASTPQGSNSPLHF. In DNA form, the CDR3 reads TGTGCCAGCACCCCGCAGGGCAGCAATTCACCCCTCCACTTT. The full variable domain, rest sourced from reference TRBV2 and TRBJ1-6, is EPEVTQTPSHQVTQMGQEVILRCVPISNHLYFYWYRQILGQKVEFLVSFYNNEISEKSEIFDDQFSVERPDGSNFTLKIRSTKLEDSAMYFCASTPQGSNSPLHFGNGTRLTVT.

J is TRBJ2-5 and V is TRBV24-1; D possibly corresponds to TRBD1 (5 bases). Trimming took 2 bases from V and 9 from J, leaving 15 bases between them. From germline, CDR1 is KGHDR and CDR2 SFDVKD. The CDR3 is 14 amino acids. In DNA form, the CDR3 reads TGTGCCACCAGTGATTCCTACGACAGAGCCCCCCAGTACTTC. This encodes CATSDSYDRAPQYF.

This clone was seen a handful of times. The CDR3: CASSPPGQGNYGYTF. The CDR3 coding sequence is TGTGCCAGCAGCCCCCCGGGACAGGGGAACTATGGCTACACCTTC. The gene calls are TRBV7-2 and TRBJ1-2; TRBD1 matches at 10 bases. This CDR3 is 15 amino acids long. Germline trimming cut 5 bases from V and 2 bases from J; bases unmatched to any gene: 5. CDR1 SGHTA and CDR2 FQGNSA come from the germline V gene.

The chain couples TRBV28 to TRBJ2-1; 8 bases match TRBD1. The CDR3 totals 14 residues. V was clipped by 2 bases and J by 3 bases; unmatched bases: 0. Germline CDR1 is MDHEN and CDR2 is SYDVKM. CDR3 sequence: CASSLGTGYNEQFF. As DNA, the CDR3 is TGTGCCAGCAGTTTAGGGACAGGCTACAATGAGCAGTTCTTC.

The chain joins TRBV5-6 to TRBJ1-1; D gene uncertain. The germline V and J ends were trimmed by 0 bases and 1 base, with 7 bases remaining between them. In germline, CDR1 is SGHDT, CDR2 YYEEEE. CDR3 length equals 14 residues. This chain's CDR3 is CASSLATENTEAFF. In DNA, the CDR3 is TGTGCCAGCAGCTTGGCCACAGAGAACACTGAAGCTTTCTTT. The full variable domain, rest sourced from reference TRBV5-6 and TRBJ1-1, is DAGVTQSPTHLIKTRGQQVTLRCSPKSGHDTVSWYQQALGQGPQFIFQYYEEEERQRGNFPDRFSGHQFPNYSSELNVNALLLGDSALYLCASSLATENTEAFFGQGTRLTVV.

V gene TRBV6-5 combines with J gene TRBJ1-5; a possible D gene is TRBD1 (6 bases). The V end lost 5 bases, the J end lost 0 bases, and 8 bases lay between the germline ends. CDR3 length equals 14 residues. Germline values: CDR1 MNHEY, CDR2 SVGAGI. CDR3 bases: TGTGCCAGCAGTCCAGGGGATAGCAATCAGCCCCAGCATTTT. Its protein is CASSPGDSNQPQHF.